Each of the 25 T cell receptor beta chains below was sequenced from the same sample in a study of shared clonotypes between healthy human individuals. TCRdb's copy holds only in-frame clones and misses some; the assay was immunoSEQ multiplex PCR. This table holds roughly 640,000 clones, around 67% found once. The sample taken for sequencing was memory CD4+ T cells sorted from blood. Stated subset: CD45RA-negative fraction. The receptors were sampled from a woman younger than 45 in good health.

This clone appeared a few times. The chain combines TRBV27 with TRBJ2-7, with D perhaps assigned TRBD1 or TRBD2 (6 bases each). Germline V gives CDR1 MNHEY, CDR2 SMNVEV (reference sequence). With 6 bases removed from V and 0 bases from J, the gap between germline ends came to 27 bases. This CDR3 is 19 amino acids long. CDR3 DNA: TGTGCCAGCAGGCCTGCTTGGGGGGCAAGACAGTTCAACTCCTACGAGCAGTACTTC. It translates to CASRPAWGARQFNSYEQYF.

This chain joins TRBV19 and TRBJ2-2; D gene unclear. This CDR3 has 15 amino acids. V was shortened by 4 bases and J by 5 bases, with 14 bases between the two germline ends. Looked up from germline, CDR1 is LNHDA and CDR2 is SQIVND (reference sequence). The CDR3, as DNA: TGTGCCAGTAGTAAGGTTCGAGGCGGAACCGGGGAGCTGTTTTTT. Its translation: CASSKVRGGTGELFF. The full variable domain, with the rest looked up from reference TRBV19 and TRBJ2-2, is DGGITQSPKYLFRKEGQNVTLSCEQNLNHDAMYWYRQDPGQGLRLIYYSQIVNDFQKGDIAEGYSVSREKKESFPLTVTSAQKNPTAFYLCASSKVRGGTGELFFGEGSRLTVL.

This clone was observed a handful of times. The chain employs TRBV20-1 and TRBJ1-2; D ambiguous. V was cut by 7 bases and J by 6 bases, with 3 bases left in between. The CDR3 consists of 8 residues. The germline V gene encodes CDR1 DFQATT and CDR2 SNEGSKA (reference sequence). The CDR3, as DNA: TGCAGTGAAAATGGCTACACCTTC. Translated: CSENGYTF.

The table lists this clone with many counts. The chain carries TRBV7-2 and TRBJ1-2; a weak D match, TRBD1 (5 bases). The CDR3 loop spans 13 amino acids. Germline V gene lookup returns CDR1 SGHTA and CDR2 FQGNSA. V was cut by 5 bases and J by 4 bases, with 11 bases left in between. CDR3 sequence: CASSPRDGYGYTF. DNA of the CDR3: TGTGCCAGCAGCCCGCGGGACGGCTATGGCTACACCTTC.

About this clone: The sample contains more than one DNA sequence encoding this CDR3. The V call is TRBV5-1, the J call TRBJ2-7; TRBD2 aligns across 11 bases. The CDR3 has 15 amino acids. With V trimmed by 4 bases and J by 3 bases, 6 bases remained unmatched. Germline V gene sequence: CDR1 SGHRS, CDR2 YFSETQ. CDR3 protein: CASSPPTSGNYEQYF. In DNA, the CDR3 is TGCGCCAGCAGCCCCCCGACTAGCGGGAACTACGAGCAGTACTTC. The entire variable domain, with the rest obtained from reference TRBV5-1 and TRBJ2-7, is as follows: KAGVTQTPRYLIKTRGQQVTLSCSPISGHRSVSWYQQTPGQGLQFLFEYFSETQRNKGNFPGRFSGRQFSNSRSEMNVSTLELGDSALYLCASSPPTSGNYEQYFGPGTRLTVT.

This clone has more than one count but fewer than ten. J is TRBJ1-1 and V is TRBV6-1; possible D gene TRBD1, 5 bases. V was trimmed by 6 bases and J by 0 bases, leaving 11 bases between them. CDR1 is MNHNS, CDR2 SASEGT, per germline. The CDR3 sequence is 14 residues long. The CDR3 reads CASSRGDLNTEAFF. CDR3 bases: TGTGCCAGCAGCCGGGGGGATTTGAACACTGAAGCTTTCTTT.

V and J are TRBV9 and TRBJ2-7; unclear D gene. V lost 1 base, J lost 6 bases, and 11 bases lay in between. Germline CDR1 is SGDLS and CDR2 is YYNGEE. CDR3 size: 13 residues. CDR3 nucleotide sequence: TGTGCCAGCAGCGTATCTCCTGGTTCCGAGCAGTACTTC. Protein product: CASSVSPGSEQYF.

Regarding this clone: The same CDR3 can be traced to other DNA sequences in this sample. CDR3: CASSFQGARNQPQHF. CDR3 coding DNA: TGTGCCAGCAGTTTCCAGGGGGCGCGCAATCAGCCCCAGCATTTT. The V and J genes are TRBV28 and TRBJ1-5, with TRBD1 matching over 8 bases. The CDR3 runs 15 residues. V lost 3 bases, J lost 2 bases, and 3 bases stayed unmatched. Germline CDR1 reads MDHEN; CDR2 reads SYDVKM.

The genes are TRBV28 and TRBJ1-2, with D perhaps TRBD1 (6 bases). Germline-derived CDR1 and CDR2 are MDHEN and SYDVKM. This CDR3 is built from 12 residues. Between the trimmed V and J ends, which lost 7 bases and 6 bases, there was a span of 12 bases. DNA for the CDR3: TGTGCCAGCAACCCGGACAGAGATGGCTACACCTTC. It specifies CASNPDRDGYTF.

V is TRBV7-9 and J is TRBJ1-4; possibly TRBD1 for D (5 bases). Trimming took off 0 bases at V and 8 bases at J, with 13 bases between the two ends. The CDR3 totals 15 residues. Germline-derived CDR1 and CDR2 are SEHNR and FQNEAQ (reference sequence). CDR3 coding DNA: TGTGCCAGCAGCTTAGCGGCAGGGAGAGGGGAAAAACTGTTTTTT. Translated, it gives CASSLAAGRGEKLFF.

This clone has just one count. This rearrangement joins TRBV5-1 to TRBJ1-2; D gene ambiguous. The CDR3 length is 17 residues. Germline lookup yields CDR1 SGHRS and CDR2 YFSETQ. V was trimmed by 0 bases and J by 5 bases, leaving 20 bases between them. The CDR3 DNA reads as TGCGCCAGCAGCTTGGTGCCCTCCGAGGCTGCGGGTTATGGCTACACCTTC. This translates into CASSLVPSEAAGYGYTF.

The rearrangement joins TRBV6-6 to TRBJ1-5, with a possible D match to TRBD1 (5 bases). Trimming removed 7 bases from V and 6 bases from J, with 22 bases in between. CDR3 size: 16 residues. CDR1 MNHNY and CDR2 SVGAGI come from the germline V gene (reference sequence). CDR3 region: CASTSNRDGGSQPQHF. CDR3 DNA: TGTGCCAGCACCTCGAACCGGGACGGGGGAAGTCAGCCCCAGCATTTT.

V is TRBV5-6 and J is TRBJ2-2; the match to TRBD2 covers 9 bases. The CDR3 consists of 13 residues. Germline-derived CDR1 and CDR2 are SGHDT and YYEEEE. J was trimmed by 6 bases and V by 4 bases; bases with no gene match: 1. This CDR3 reads CASSKREAGELFF. In nucleotides, the CDR3 is TGTGCCAGCAGCAAGCGGGAGGCCGGGGAGCTGTTTTTT.

The chain employs TRBV18 and TRBJ1-1; TRBD1 is a possible D gene (6 bases). The germline V gene has CDR1 KGHSH and CDR2 LQKENI. The CDR3 length is 19 residues. Trimming pared 3 bases from V and 1 base from J, leaving 24 bases between. The CDR3 loop is CASSPQTTGHSGGNTEAFF. The DNA of the CDR3 is TGTGCCAGCTCACCCCAAACGACGGGACATTCAGGAGGGAACACTGAAGCTTTCTTT. Together with reference TRBV18 and TRBJ1-1, the CDR3 gives the full variable domain: NAGVMQNPRHLVRRRGQEARLRCSPMKGHSHVYWYRQLPEEGLKFMVYLQKENIIDESGMPKERFSAEFPKEGPSILRIQQVVRGDSAAYFCASSPQTTGHSGGNTEAFFGQGTRLTVV.

The chain employs TRBV5-4 and TRBJ2-1; 9 nucleotides align to TRBD2. Germline-derived CDR1 and CDR2 are SGHNT and YYREEE (reference sequence). The trim removed 2 bases at V and 7 bases at J, leaving 7 bases unmatched. The CDR3 totals 15 residues. CDR3 bases: TGTGCCAGCAGCTTAGCCGGGCTAGCGGGAAATGAGCAGTTCTTC. This codes for CASSLAGLAGNEQFF.

This chain uses TRBV5-5 with TRBJ2-3; 9 nucleotides align to TRBD2. Trimming removed 1 base from V and 8 bases from J; junction bases left unmatched: 8. The germline CDR1 and CDR2 sequences are SGHKS and YYEKEE (reference sequence). The CDR3 has 15 residues. The CDR3 DNA reads TGTGCCAGCAGCTTGACTAGCGGGTCCGTAAGTACGCAGTATTTT. Its translation: CASSLTSGSVSTQYF.

This chain links TRBV4-1 with TRBJ1-5; 7 nucleotides align to TRBD1. This CDR3 region has 15 residues. Germline CDR1 reads MGHRA; CDR2 reads YSYEKL. After removal of 2 bases from V and 5 bases from J, the junction contained 6 bases not matched to a gene. CDR3 sequence reads: CASSQLDRDHQPQHF. The CDR3 DNA follows: TGCGCCAGCAGCCAACTCGACAGGGACCATCAGCCCCAGCATTTT.

The genes are TRBV4-1 and TRBJ1-3; 9 bases line up with TRBD1. After removal of 4 bases from V and 4 bases from J, the junction contained 11 bases not matched to a gene. The CDR3 consists of 17 residues. Germline values: CDR1 MGHRA, CDR2 YSYEKL. The CDR3 loop is CASSPRDRDFAGNTIYF. The CDR3 bases are TGCGCCAGCAGCCCCCGGGACAGGGATTTCGCCGGAAACACCATATATTTT.

The V gene is TRBV28, the J gene TRBJ1-5; TRBD1 might be the D (6 bases). This CDR3 has 13 amino acids. CDR1 and CDR2 from the germline V gene are MDHEN and SYDVKM. Trimming shortened V by 4 bases and J by 7 bases, and 11 bases separated the two germline ends. CDR3 sequence (DNA): TGTGCCAGCAGTTCGGGGGCAAGGCAGCCCCAGCATTTT. This codes for CASSSGARQPQHF.

In this sample, this clone turned up a few times. The J gene is TRBJ1-2, the V gene TRBV5-4; 12 bases fit TRBD1. After removal of 4 bases from V and 7 bases from J, the junction contained 8 bases not matched to a gene. The CDR3 is 15 amino acids. Germline V gives CDR1 SGHNT, CDR2 YYREEE (reference sequence). This CDR3 is CASSPGTGGAVGYTF. CDR3 in DNA: TGTGCCAGCAGCCCCGGGACAGGGGGCGCGGTTGGCTACACCTTC. The full variable domain, with the rest looked up from reference TRBV5-4 and TRBJ1-2, is ETGVTQSPTHLIKTRGQQVTLRCSSQSGHNTVSWYQQALGQGPQFIFQYYREEENGRGNFPPRFSGLQFPNYSSELNVNALELDDSALYLCASSPGTGGAVGYTFGSGTRLTVV.

In the case of this clone: A much larger clonotype is one base distant, so this may be a read error. Other DNA sequences from this sample encode an identical CDR3 as well. The rearrangement joins TRBV7-9 to TRBJ2-3; D unclear. V was clipped by 5 bases and J by 0 bases, with 0 bases between them. CDR3 length equals 11 residues. Per the germline V gene, CDR1 is SEHNR and CDR2 is FQNEAQ (reference sequence). The CDR3 spells CASSSTDTQYF. The DNA of the CDR3 is TGTGCCAGCAGCAGCACAGATACGCAGTATTTT.

The chain is built from TRBV28 and TRBJ1-5, with D hard to call. The germline V gene has CDR1 MDHEN and CDR2 SYDVKM. V lost 7 bases, J lost 1 base, and 20 bases lay in between. This CDR3 is 17 amino acids long. The CDR3 bases are TGTGCCAGCACCGGCAGATGGGTGCGGACGAGCAATCAGCCCCAGCATTTT. Translated: CASTGRWVRTSNQPQHF. Variable domain in full (rest from reference TRBV28 and TRBJ1-5): DVKVTQSSRYLVKRTGEKVFLECVQDMDHENMFWYRQDPGLGLRLIYFSYDVKMKEKGDIPEGYSVSREKKERFSLILESASTNQTSMYLCASTGRWVRTSNQPQHFGDGTRLSIL.

This clone has only a few counts. This chain joins TRBV6-6 and TRBJ1-3; tentatively, D is TRBD1 (5 bases). The germline V gene has CDR1 MNHNY and CDR2 SVGAGI (reference sequence). V dropped 4 bases and J dropped 2 bases, with 9 bases sitting between them. This CDR3 has 14 amino acids. The DNA of the CDR3 is TGTGCCAGCAGTTCTTTGGGGGCTGGAAACACCATATATTTT. As protein: CASSSLGAGNTIYF.

V and J are TRBV27 and TRBJ2-2, with D unclear. This CDR3 contains 11 residues. Germline CDR1 and CDR2: MNHEY and SMNVEV (reference sequence). V dropped 6 bases and J dropped 7 bases, with 6 bases sitting between them. The CDR3 bases are TGTGCCAGCAGCCGAAACGGGGAGCTGTTTTTT. Translation: CASSRNGELFF.

The table lists this clone with a few counts. The genes are TRBV29-1 and TRBJ1-1; D is perhaps TRBD1 (6 bases). CDR1 is SQVTM and CDR2 is ANQGSEA in the germline V gene. The germline V and J ends were trimmed by 2 bases and 8 bases, with 12 bases remaining between them. This CDR3 has 12 residues. The CDR3 bases are TGCAGCGTTGAATCGGGCGGGGGCGAAGCTTTCTTT. Encoded protein: CSVESGGGEAFF.